The next 30 T cell receptor beta chains were all read from a single sample in a study of cytomegalovirus exposure and HLA in healthy donors. TCRdb's copy holds only in-frame clones and misses some; the assay was immunoSEQ multiplex PCR. The sample includes about 98,000 clones, about 88% of them seen just once. The sample was PBMCs. Source of these receptors: a man younger than 35 in good health and CMV-seropositive.

The chain links TRBV19 to TRBJ2-5; 10 bases are a match to TRBD2. This CDR3 contains 14 residues. The V segment lost 3 bases and the J segment 5 bases; nucleotides outside the gene matches: 3. Germline values: CDR1 LNHDA, CDR2 SQIVND (reference sequence). CDR3 nucleotides: TGTGCCAGTAGTATTGAGACTAGCGGGGAGACCCAGTACTTC. Amino acids: CASSIETSGETQYF.

The J gene is TRBJ1-1, the V gene TRBV7-3; D unclear. The CDR3 runs to 14 residues. Trimming stripped 3 bases from V and 0 bases from J, with 8 bases between. The germline V gene has CDR1 SGHTA and CDR2 FQGTGA. The CDR3 nucleotides are TGTGCCAGCAGCTTGTCGGGTTTGAACACTGAAGCTTTCTTT. Translation: CASSLSGLNTEAFF.

The V gene is TRBV6-5, the J gene TRBJ1-6; weak D call: TRBD1 (6 bases). V was trimmed by 4 bases and J by 10 bases, leaving 20 bases between them. The germline gives CDR1 MNHEY, CDR2 SVGAGI. The CDR3 is 16 residues long. The CDR3 reads CASSLKPDSSESPLHF. CDR3 sequence (DNA): TGTGCCAGCAGTTTGAAACCGGACAGTTCGGAATCACCCCTCCACTTT.

This chain links TRBV29-1 with TRBJ2-5, with D hard to call. The CDR3 is 12 residues long. The germline CDR1 and CDR2 sequences are SQVTM and ANQGSEA. V lost 3 bases and J lost 2, with 7 bases in between. The CDR3 here is CSVDPQQETQYF. The CDR3 DNA follows: TGCAGCGTTGATCCCCAGCAAGAGACCCAGTACTTC.

The J gene is TRBJ1-4, the V gene TRBV11-2, with D tentatively TRBD1 (5 bases). CDR3 length: 14 residues. From germline, CDR1 is SGHAT and CDR2 FQNNGV. V gave up 5 bases and J gave up 7 bases, with 14 bases separating them. The DNA for the CDR3 is TGTGCCAGCAGCCACGGGACTGTGCTTGAAAAACTGTTTTTT. Protein sequence: CASSHGTVLEKLFF.

The J gene is TRBJ1-4, the V gene TRBV4-2; D is ambiguous. Trimming took 0 bases from V and 4 from J, leaving 9 bases between them. The CDR3 runs to 15 residues. Germline CDR1 is LGHNA and CDR2 is YNFKEQ. DNA for the CDR3: TGTGCCAGCAGCCAAGATGTGAGTCTTAATGAAAAACTGTTTTTT. This gives the protein CASSQDVSLNEKLFF.

This clone occurred once. The DNA of the CDR3 is TGTGCCAGCAATGGAGGGTTACTCAATGAGCAGTTCTTC. Its protein is CASNGGLLNEQFF. J is TRBJ2-1 and V is TRBV2, with a possible D match to TRBD2 (6 bases). V was cut by 7 bases and J by 6 bases, with 13 bases left in between. This CDR3 region has 13 residues. Germline V CDR1 and CDR2: SNHLY, FYNNEI.

This clone is a singleton in its sample. This sequence joins TRBV27 and TRBJ2-7; a weak D match, TRBD2 (5 bases). This CDR3 spans 16 amino acids. Trimming removed 0 bases from V and 4 bases from J, with 16 bases in between. The germline gives CDR1 MNHEY, CDR2 SMNVEV (reference sequence). The CDR3 here is CASSLSLLASTYEQYF. The DNA for the CDR3 is TGTGCCAGCAGTTTATCGTTGCTAGCCTCCACATACGAGCAGTACTTC.

As to this clone: The same CDR3 can be traced to other DNA sequences in this sample. The genes are TRBV27 and TRBJ2-7; TRBD2 agrees at 9 bases. The CDR3 is 13 amino acids. V lost 3 bases, J lost 3 bases, and 0 bases stayed unmatched. Germline values: CDR1 MNHEY, CDR2 SMNVEV (reference sequence). This CDR3 is CASSFSGSYEQYF. The DNA for the CDR3 is TGTGCCAGCAGTTTTAGCGGGAGCTACGAGCAGTACTTC.

The chain carries TRBV19 and TRBJ1-2, with D possibly being TRBD1 (5 bases). CDR1 is LNHDA and CDR2 is SQIVND in the germline V gene (reference sequence). The CDR3 has 14 residues. The ends were cut back, 7 bases at V and 4 bases at J, with 16 bases in the middle. The CDR3 DNA reads as TGTGCCAGTACCCCGGACACATTTTCCTATGGCTACACCTTC. Protein product: CASTPDTFSYGYTF.

V and J are TRBV5-5 and TRBJ2-5; D is ambiguous. V was cut by 2 bases and J by 5 bases, with 4 bases left in between. CDR3 length equals 11 residues. Germline lookup yields CDR1 SGHKS and CDR2 YYEKEE (reference sequence). The CDR3 region is CASSLAETQYF. CDR3 nucleotide sequence: TGTGCCAGCAGCTTAGCGGAGACCCAGTACTTC.

The chain recombines TRBV15 with TRBJ2-3; no reliable D call. The CDR3 is made up of 12 amino acids. In germline, CDR1 is LNHNV, CDR2 YYDKDF (reference sequence). V lost 2 bases and J lost 6, with 6 bases in between. The CDR3 spells CATSRYSDTQYF. Here the CDR3 DNA reads TGTGCCACCAGCAGATATTCGGATACGCAGTATTTT. Complete variable domain (other parts from reference TRBV15 and TRBJ2-3): DAMVIQNPRYQVTQFGKPVTLSCSQTLNHNVMYWYQQKSSQAPKLLFHYYDKDFNNEADTPDNFQSRRPNTSFCFLDIRSPGLGDTAMYLCATSRYSDTQYFGPGTRLTVL.

The gene calls are TRBV11-2 and TRBJ2-7, with 15 bases identical to TRBD2. The CDR3 covers 18 residues. CDR1 is SGHAT, CDR2 FQNNGV, per germline. Trimming cost V 2 bases and J 3 bases; bases outside gene matches: 8. The CDR3 nucleotides are TGTGCCAGCAGCTTACGACAGAGGACTAGCGGGAGGGGCTACGAGCAGTACTTC. It is translated as CASSLRQRTSGRGYEQYF.

This chain joins TRBV7-7 and TRBJ2-5, with TRBD1 matching over 11 bases. The germline V gene encodes CDR1 SSHAT and CDR2 FNYEAQ (reference sequence). The junction had 5 bases not matched to a gene; V was cut back by 1 base and J by 4 bases. CDR3 length: 16 residues. The CDR3 is CASSLGGQGDGETQYF. Written as DNA, the CDR3 is TGTGCCAGCAGCTTAGGGGGACAGGGGGACGGAGAGACCCAGTACTTC.

This chain joins TRBV7-6 and TRBJ2-1; possible D gene TRBD2, 5 bases. The V gene lost 10 bases and the J gene lost 0 bases, with 19 bases spanning the gap. CDR1 and CDR2 (germline): SGHVS, FNYEAQ. The CDR3 length is 16 residues. Here the CDR3 reads CATTLWGASSYNEQFF. DNA for the CDR3: TGTGCCACTACGCTTTGGGGAGCGAGCTCCTACAATGAGCAGTTCTTC.

The V and J genes are TRBV6-1 and TRBJ2-3, with 11 bases aligning to TRBD2. The J segment lost 3 bases and the V segment lost 4 bases, leaving 6 bases of the junction unmatched. In germline, CDR1 is MNHNS, CDR2 SASEGT. The length of the CDR3 is 16 residues. The CDR3 sequence is CASSVLSGRGTDTQYF. CDR3 nucleotide sequence: TGTGCCAGCAGTGTACTTAGCGGGAGGGGGACAGATACGCAGTATTTT.

In its sample, this clone was seen once. V usage is TRBV29-1 and J usage is TRBJ2-7; 9 bases agree with TRBD1. The V gene end was trimmed by 5 bases and the J gene end by 1 base; junction bases not matched to a gene: 3. Germline loops: CDR1 SQVTM, CDR2 ANQGSEA. The CDR3 sequence is 13 residues long. CDR3 loop: CSVPGQGSYEQYF. DNA of the CDR3: TGCAGCGTTCCGGGACAGGGTTCCTACGAGCAGTACTTC.

The V and J genes are TRBV2 and TRBJ1-2; 8 nucleotides match TRBD1. The CDR3 is made up of 15 amino acids. V gave up 0 bases and J gave up 8 bases; unmatched junction bases: 8. The germline CDR1 and CDR2 sequences are SNHLY and FYNNEI. CDR3 sequence (DNA): TGTGCCAGCAGTGAAGCGCTTTGGGACAGGATAGGCTACACCTTC. It translates to CASSEALWDRIGYTF.

This clone was seen a few times. This chain joins TRBV5-4 and TRBJ2-1; 7 bases are a match to TRBD2. Unmatched junction bases numbered 10, after V lost 4 bases and J lost 3 bases. Germline lookup yields CDR1 SGHNT and CDR2 YYREEE (reference sequence). The CDR3 length is 16 residues. The CDR3 DNA is TGTGCCAGCAGCGATACTGGACTAGTTCTCTACAATGAGCAGTTCTTC. Residues: CASSDTGLVLYNEQFF.

The chain joins TRBV4-2 to TRBJ2-1; 9 positions match TRBD1. The CDR3 spans 15 residues. J gave up 6 bases and V 1 base, and 4 bases lay outside the gene matches. The germline V gene has CDR1 LGHNA and CDR2 YNFKEQ. DNA of the CDR3: TGTGCCAGCAGCCAAGCGTCACAGGGGGCCAATGAGCAGTTCTTC. It codes for CASSQASQGANEQFF.

This chain uses TRBV6-6 with TRBJ2-3; D uncertain. The CDR3 spans 12 residues. Germline V gene data show CDR1 as MNHNY and CDR2 as SVGAGI (reference sequence). V was pared by 5 bases and J by 8 bases, with 11 bases between. CDR3 nucleotides: TGTGCCAGCAGTACCCTTAGCTCTACGCAGTATTTT. It translates to CASSTLSSTQYF.

This clone occurred once. J is TRBJ1-1 and V is TRBV12-5; TRBD1 matches at 7 bases. This CDR3 comprises 16 residues. Looked up from germline, CDR1 is LGHNT and CDR2 is FRNRAP. V was clipped by 3 bases and J by 2 bases; unmatched bases: 9. The CDR3 reads CASGFIPGQPNTEAFF. The CDR3 DNA sequence: TGTGCTAGTGGTTTTATACCGGGACAGCCTAACACTGAAGCTTTCTTT.

This chain links TRBV6-5 with TRBJ1-1; perhaps TRBD1 as D (6 bases). V was cut by 2 bases and J by 5 bases, with 12 bases left in between. The CDR3 totals 14 residues. The V gene's germline CDR1 is MNHEY and CDR2 SVGAGI. CDR3 amino acids: CASSYGTGPTEAFF. DNA of the CDR3: TGTGCCAGCAGTTACGGTACAGGGCCGACTGAAGCTTTCTTT.

This sequence joins TRBV27 and TRBJ2-7; 10 bases align to TRBD2. The V segment lost 6 bases and the J segment 0 bases; nucleotides outside the gene matches: 5. The CDR3 runs 15 residues. Germline CDR1 reads MNHEY; CDR2 reads SMNVEV (reference sequence). CDR3 protein: CASRTRTSGSYEQYF. The CDR3 region has the DNA TGTGCCAGCAGAACCCGGACTAGCGGCTCCTACGAGCAGTACTTC.

V usage is TRBV15 and J usage is TRBJ1-5; D is unresolved. This CDR3 is 16 amino acids long. Trimming took 5 bases from V and 2 from J, leaving 16 bases between them. Germline V gives CDR1 LNHNV, CDR2 YYDKDF (reference sequence). In DNA, the CDR3 is TGTGCCACCAGCCAGGCGCTTCGAAGAGGCAATCAGCCCCAGCATTTT. Its translation: CATSQALRRGNQPQHF.

This clone showed up just a few times. The CDR3: CARSLADPPGDTEAFF. DNA for the CDR3: TGTGCCAGAAGCTTGGCGGACCCTCCCGGGGACACTGAAGCTTTCTTT. This rearrangement joins TRBV5-3 to TRBJ1-1; D uncertain. TRBV5-3 is recorded as an ORF, its role being uncertain. Trimming took off 0 bases at V and 3 bases at J, with 15 bases between the two ends. The length of the CDR3 is 16 residues.

The chain recombines TRBV19 with TRBJ2-1, with D possibly being TRBD2 (5 bases). V gave up 5 bases and J gave up 2 bases, with 13 bases separating them. CDR3 length equals 15 residues. Germline assignment: CDR1 LNHDA and CDR2 SQIVND (reference sequence). The chain's CDR3 is CASSSHSGTYNEQFF. The CDR3 DNA follows: TGTGCCAGTAGTTCCCATTCCGGGACCTACAATGAGCAGTTCTTC.

The chain has TRBV19 and TRBJ1-1; D gene unclear. Germline CDR1 and CDR2: LNHDA and SQIVND (reference sequence). V lost 6 bases and J 0 bases, leaving 8 bases between the germline ends. This CDR3 comprises 13 residues. CDR3 protein: CASRETVNTEAFF. The CDR3 nucleotides are TGTGCCAGTAGGGAGACGGTGAACACTGAAGCTTTCTTT.

The gene calls are TRBV13 and TRBJ2-2, with 9 bases aligning to TRBD1. Germline V gives CDR1 PRHDT, CDR2 FYEKMQ (reference sequence). The V segment lost 5 bases and the J segment 4 bases; nucleotides outside the gene matches: 5. The CDR3 totals 15 residues. CDR3 sequence: CASSERDRATGELFF. The CDR3 DNA is TGTGCCAGCAGCGAGAGGGACAGGGCCACCGGGGAGCTGTTTTTT.

The V gene is TRBV19, the J gene TRBJ2-7; the D gene is possibly TRBD1 (6 bases). The CDR3 is 16 residues long. The germline V gene encodes CDR1 LNHDA and CDR2 SQIVND (reference sequence). The V and J ends lost 5 bases and 2 bases respectively, with 19 bases between them. The CDR3 DNA reads as TGTGCCAGTAGTTCTGCCCCAGGGACACGACCCTACGAGCAGTACTTC. It translates to CASSSAPGTRPYEQYF.